This T cell receptor beta chain appears in the sequencing data of a study of blood T cell repertoires in COVID-19. Study in general: Samples came from the United States, Italy and Spain, spanning acute and convalescent COVID-19.

Data came from immunoSEQ multiplex PCR; TCRdb stores just in-frame clones and leaves some out. The profile shows roughly 360,000 clones, around 87% of them singletons. The germline gives CDR1 MDHEN, CDR2 SYDVKM. Unmatched junction bases numbered 8, after V lost 3 bases and J lost 2 bases. This CDR3 is 16 amino acids long. Categorization into cohorts depended on clinical history that participants reported. Cohort 3 donors were reported recovered after two negative PCRs, clearance, or symptom resolution. The chain uses TRBV28 and TRBJ1-1, with 8 bases identical to TRBD1. The sequencing input was PBMCs or T cells enriched from blood (not recorded which). This clonotype was obtained from a man aged 25 to 45 who had recovered from COVID-19. The CDR3 DNA reads TGTGCCAGCAGTTTTTCCCCCGACAGGGGAAACACTGAAGCTTTCTTT. Its translation: CASSFSPDRGNTEAFF.